This TCR beta chain came from a study of post-analysis software for immune sequencing data. Study-wide background: Courses of disease covered relapsing-remitting, secondary progressive and progressive-relapsing multiple sclerosis. Study outcomes and limitations: Elevated frequency relative to controls characterized four or five TRBV segments in patients, TRBV5-6, TRBV5-1 and TRBV20-1 among them.

Trimming shortened V by 8 bases and J by 2 bases, and 18 bases separated the two germline ends. Germline V gene lookup returns CDR1 MNHEY and CDR2 SMNVEV (reference sequence). CDR3 length: 15 amino acids. Comment on this clonotype: The antigen remains undetermined.

Libraries were made from TCR beta cDNA, and they carried unique molecular identifiers. TCRdb itself ran the PCR reads through MiXCR, one entry per CDR3 protein. This sample has around 400,000 distinct CDR3 sequences, with about 39% found just once. The origin of this receptor is a girl aged 2-10 years with multiple sclerosis. Input material: blood. The rearrangement joins TRBV27 to TRBJ1-2, with D maybe TRBD1 (5 bases). Here the CDR3 reads CASCLQPPGNYGYTF. The CDR3 nucleotides are TGTGCCAGCTGTCTCCAACCCCCAGGGAACTATGGCTACACCTTC.